At least ten counts were recorded for the clone carrying this T cell receptor beta chain. The target antigen is unknown. V was trimmed by 6 bases and J by 4 bases, leaving 18 bases between them. From germline, CDR1 is DFQATT and CDR2 SNEGSKA (reference sequence). CDR3 length equals 14 residues. Unique molecular identifiers were used to barcode this TCRbeta library. TCRdb processed the PCR reads anew with MiXCR; each CDR3 protein has one entry. The top ten clones hold approximately 0.8% of a sample with 670,000 or so distinct CDR3 sequences, 13% of them seen once. This entry belongs to a study of T-cell reconstitution after alpha-beta-depleted transplantation in children. Study observations and caveats: T-cell counts and diversity at one year post-transplant came mainly from newly produced T cells. Expanded graft clones numbering several hundred reportedly gave rise to alpha-beta T cells about two months after transplant.

The TCR was taken from a girl aged 2-10 years with congenital amegakaryocytic thrombocytopenia, due to receive a stem cell transplant. V is TRBV20-1 and J is TRBJ2-5, with D tentatively TRBD1 (5 bases). The sample in question was PBMCs, obtained before TCRalphabeta/CD19-depleted stem cell transplant. The CDR3, as DNA: TGCAGTGCCCCTGTTAGCACCCAGGGAGAGACCCAGTACTTC. Protein product: CSAPVSTQGETQYF.